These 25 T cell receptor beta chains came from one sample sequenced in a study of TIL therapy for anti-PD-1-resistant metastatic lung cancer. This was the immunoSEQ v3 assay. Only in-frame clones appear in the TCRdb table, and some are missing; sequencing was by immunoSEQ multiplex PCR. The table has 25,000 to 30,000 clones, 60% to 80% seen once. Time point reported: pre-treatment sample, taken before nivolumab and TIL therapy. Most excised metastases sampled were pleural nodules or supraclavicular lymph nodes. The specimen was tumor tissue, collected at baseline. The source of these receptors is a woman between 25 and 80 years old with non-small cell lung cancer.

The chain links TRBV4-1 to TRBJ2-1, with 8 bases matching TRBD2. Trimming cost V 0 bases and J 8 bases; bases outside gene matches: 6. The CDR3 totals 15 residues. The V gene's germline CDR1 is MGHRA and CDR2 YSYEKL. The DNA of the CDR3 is TGCGCCAGCAGCCAAGATGTCCCTAGCGGGTATGAGCAGTTCTTC. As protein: CASSQDVPSGYEQFF.

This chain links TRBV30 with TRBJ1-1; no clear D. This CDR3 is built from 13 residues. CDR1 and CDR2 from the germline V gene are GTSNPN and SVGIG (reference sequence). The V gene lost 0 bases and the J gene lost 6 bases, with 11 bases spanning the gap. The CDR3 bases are TGTGCCTGGAGTGTAGGTAGGAGTGCTGAAGCTTTCTTT. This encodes CAWSVGRSAEAFF. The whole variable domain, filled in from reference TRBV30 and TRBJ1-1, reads SQTIHQWPATLVQPVGSPLSLECTVEGTSNPNLYWYRQAAGRGLQLLFYSVGIGQISSEVPQNLSASRPQDRQFILSSKKLLLSDSGFYLCAWSVGRSAEAFFGQGTRLTVV.

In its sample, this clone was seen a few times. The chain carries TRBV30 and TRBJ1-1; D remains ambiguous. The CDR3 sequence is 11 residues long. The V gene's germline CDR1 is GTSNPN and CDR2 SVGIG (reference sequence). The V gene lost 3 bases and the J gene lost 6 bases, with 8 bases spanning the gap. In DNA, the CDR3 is TGTGCCTGGAGAGAAGGATCTGAAGCTTTCTTT. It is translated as CAWREGSEAFF.

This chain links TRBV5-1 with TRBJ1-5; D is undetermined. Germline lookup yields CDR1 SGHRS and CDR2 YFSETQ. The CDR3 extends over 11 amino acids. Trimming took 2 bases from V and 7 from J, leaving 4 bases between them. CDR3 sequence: CASSFKQPQHF. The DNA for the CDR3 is TGCGCCAGCAGCTTTAAACAGCCCCAGCATTTT. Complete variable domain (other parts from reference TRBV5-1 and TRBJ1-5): KAGVTQTPRYLIKTRGQQVTLSCSPISGHRSVSWYQQTPGQGLQFLFEYFSETQRNKGNFPGRFSGRQFSNSRSEMNVSTLELGDSALYLCASSFKQPQHFGDGTRLSIL.

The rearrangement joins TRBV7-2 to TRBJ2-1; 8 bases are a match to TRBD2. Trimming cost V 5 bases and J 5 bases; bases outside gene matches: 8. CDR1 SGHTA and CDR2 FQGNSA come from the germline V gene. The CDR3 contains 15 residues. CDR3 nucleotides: TGTGCCAGCAGCCCGGGAGGGAAAAACAACAATGAGCAGTTCTTC. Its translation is CASSPGGKNNNEQFF.

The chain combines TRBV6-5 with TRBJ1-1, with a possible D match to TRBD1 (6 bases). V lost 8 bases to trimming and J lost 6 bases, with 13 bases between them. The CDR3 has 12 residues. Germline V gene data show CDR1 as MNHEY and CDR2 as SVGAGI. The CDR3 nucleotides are TGTGCCAGCGGGTACAGGGAGGCTGAAGCTTTCTTT. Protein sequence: CASGYREAEAFF.

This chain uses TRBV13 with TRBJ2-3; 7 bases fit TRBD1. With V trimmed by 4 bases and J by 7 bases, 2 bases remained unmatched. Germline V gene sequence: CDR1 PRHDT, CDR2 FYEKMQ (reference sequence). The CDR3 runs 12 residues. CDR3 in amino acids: CASSWGQYTQYF. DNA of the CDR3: TGTGCCAGCAGCTGGGGACAGTATACGCAGTATTTT.

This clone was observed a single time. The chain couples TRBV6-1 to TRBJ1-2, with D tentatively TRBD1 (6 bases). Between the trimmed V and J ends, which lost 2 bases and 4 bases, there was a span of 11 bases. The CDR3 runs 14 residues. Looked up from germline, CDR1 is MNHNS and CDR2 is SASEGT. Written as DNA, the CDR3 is TGTGCCAGCAGTGAAAGGGGGTTCAGCTATGGCTACACCTTC. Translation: CASSERGFSYGYTF.

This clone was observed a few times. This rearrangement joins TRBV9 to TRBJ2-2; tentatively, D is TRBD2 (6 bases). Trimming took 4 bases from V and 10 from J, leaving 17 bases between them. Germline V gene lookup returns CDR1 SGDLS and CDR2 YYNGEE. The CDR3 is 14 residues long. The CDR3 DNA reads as TGTGCCAGCAGCCTTACGCTACGGGAGCTGGAGCTGTTTTTT. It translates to CASSLTLRELELFF.

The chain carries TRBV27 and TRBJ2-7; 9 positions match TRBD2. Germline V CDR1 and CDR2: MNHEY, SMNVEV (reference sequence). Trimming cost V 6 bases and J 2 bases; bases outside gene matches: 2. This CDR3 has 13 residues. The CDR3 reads CASRASGTYEQYF. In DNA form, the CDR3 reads TGTGCCAGCAGGGCTAGCGGGACCTACGAGCAGTACTTC.

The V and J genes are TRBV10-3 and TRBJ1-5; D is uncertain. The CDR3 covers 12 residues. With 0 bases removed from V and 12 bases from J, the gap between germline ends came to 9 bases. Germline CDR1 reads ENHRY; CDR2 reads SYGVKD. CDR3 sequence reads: CAISESMDLQHF. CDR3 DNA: TGTGCCATCAGTGAGTCTATGGATCTCCAGCATTTT.

CDR3 loop: CASMEGVKNGYTF. The CDR3 DNA is TGTGCCAGTATGGAGGGGGTGAAGAATGGCTACACCTTC. The rearrangement links TRBV19 to TRBJ1-2, with D possibly matching TRBD1 (6 bases). CDR1 LNHDA and CDR2 SQIVND come from the germline V gene (reference sequence). CDR3 length equals 13 residues. Trimming cost V 7 bases and J 6 bases, with 15 bases left between them.

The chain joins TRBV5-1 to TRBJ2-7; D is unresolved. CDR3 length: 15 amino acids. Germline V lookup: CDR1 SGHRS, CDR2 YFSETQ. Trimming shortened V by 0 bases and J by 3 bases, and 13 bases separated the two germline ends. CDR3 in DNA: TGCGCCAGCAGCTTGGTACGTGGACGAGACTACGAGCAGTACTTC. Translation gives CASSLVRGRDYEQYF.

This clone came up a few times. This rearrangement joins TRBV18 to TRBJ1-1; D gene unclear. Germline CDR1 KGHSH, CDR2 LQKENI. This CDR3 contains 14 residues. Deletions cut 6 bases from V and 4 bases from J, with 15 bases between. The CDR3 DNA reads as TGTGCCAGCTCCCCCTATAAGGGAGGCACTGAAGCTTTCTTT. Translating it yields CASSPYKGGTEAFF. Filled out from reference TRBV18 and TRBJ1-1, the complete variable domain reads NAGVMQNPRHLVRRRGQEARLRCSPMKGHSHVYWYRQLPEEGLKFMVYLQKENIIDESGMPKERFSAEFPKEGPSILRIQQVVRGDSAAYFCASSPYKGGTEAFFGQGTRLTVV.

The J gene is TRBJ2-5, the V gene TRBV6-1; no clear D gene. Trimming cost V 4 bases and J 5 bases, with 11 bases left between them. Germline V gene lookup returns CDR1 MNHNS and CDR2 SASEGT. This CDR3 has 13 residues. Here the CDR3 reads CASSAERRETQYF. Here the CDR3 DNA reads TGTGCCAGCAGTGCCGAGCGTCGGGAGACCCAGTACTTC.

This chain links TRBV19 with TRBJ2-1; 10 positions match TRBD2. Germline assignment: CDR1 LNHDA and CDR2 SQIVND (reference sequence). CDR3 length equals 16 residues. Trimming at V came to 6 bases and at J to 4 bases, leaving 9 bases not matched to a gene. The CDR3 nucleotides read TGTGCCAGTAGGACCTCCGGGACTAGCGTTTACAATGAGCAGTTCTTC. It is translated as CASRTSGTSVYNEQFF.

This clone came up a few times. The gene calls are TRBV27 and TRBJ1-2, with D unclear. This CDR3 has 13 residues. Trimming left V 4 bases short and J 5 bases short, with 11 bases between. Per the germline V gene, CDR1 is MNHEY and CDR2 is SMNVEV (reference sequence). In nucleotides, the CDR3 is TGTGCCAGCAGTTCCGGCGGGGAATATGGCTACACCTTC. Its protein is CASSSGGEYGYTF.

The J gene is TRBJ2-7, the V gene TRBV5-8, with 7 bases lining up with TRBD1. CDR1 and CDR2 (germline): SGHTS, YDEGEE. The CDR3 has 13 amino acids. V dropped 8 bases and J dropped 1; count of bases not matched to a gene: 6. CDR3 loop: CASKGQPSYEQYF. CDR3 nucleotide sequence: TGTGCCAGTAAGGGACAGCCTTCCTACGAGCAGTACTTC.

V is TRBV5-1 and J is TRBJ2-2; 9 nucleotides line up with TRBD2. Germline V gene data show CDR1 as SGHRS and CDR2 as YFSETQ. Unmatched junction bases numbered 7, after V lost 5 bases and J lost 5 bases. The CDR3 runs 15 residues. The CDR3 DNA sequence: TGCGCCAGCAGTAGAATAGCGGGAGAAACCGGGGAGCTGTTTTTT. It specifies CASSRIAGETGELFF.

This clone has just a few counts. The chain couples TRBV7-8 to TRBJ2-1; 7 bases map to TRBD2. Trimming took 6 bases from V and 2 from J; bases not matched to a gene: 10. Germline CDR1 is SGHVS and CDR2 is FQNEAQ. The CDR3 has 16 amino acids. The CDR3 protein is CASSLKRDEPYNEQFF. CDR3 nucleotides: TGTGCCAGCAGTCTAAAGCGGGACGAACCCTACAATGAGCAGTTCTTC.

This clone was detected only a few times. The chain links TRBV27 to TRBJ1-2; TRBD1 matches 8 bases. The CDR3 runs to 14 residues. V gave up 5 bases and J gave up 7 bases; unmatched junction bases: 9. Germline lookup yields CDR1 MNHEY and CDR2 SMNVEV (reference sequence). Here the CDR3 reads CASSTVGQGSGYTF. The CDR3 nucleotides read TGTGCCAGCAGTACCGTCGGACAGGGAAGTGGCTACACCTTC.

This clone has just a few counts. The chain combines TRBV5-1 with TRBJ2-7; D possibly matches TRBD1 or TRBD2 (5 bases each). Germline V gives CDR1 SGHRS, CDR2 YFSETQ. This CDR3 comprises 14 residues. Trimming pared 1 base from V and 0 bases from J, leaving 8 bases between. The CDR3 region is CASSLKGPSYEQYF. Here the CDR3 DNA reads TGCGCCAGCAGCTTGAAGGGACCCTCCTACGAGCAGTACTTC.

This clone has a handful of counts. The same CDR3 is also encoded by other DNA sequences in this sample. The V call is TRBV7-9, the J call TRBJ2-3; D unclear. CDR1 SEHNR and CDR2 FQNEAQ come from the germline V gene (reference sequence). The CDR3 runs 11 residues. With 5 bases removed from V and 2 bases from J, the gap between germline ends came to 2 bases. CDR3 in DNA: TGTGCCAGCAGCAACACAGATACGCAGTATTTT. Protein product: CASSNTDTQYF.

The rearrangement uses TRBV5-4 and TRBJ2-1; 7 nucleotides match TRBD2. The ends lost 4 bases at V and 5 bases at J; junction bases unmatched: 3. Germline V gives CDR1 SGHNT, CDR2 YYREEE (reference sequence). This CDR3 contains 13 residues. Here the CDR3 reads CASSPGLDNEQFF. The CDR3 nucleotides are TGTGCCAGCAGCCCAGGACTAGACAATGAGCAGTTCTTC. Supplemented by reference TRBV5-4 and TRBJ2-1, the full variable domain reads ETGVTQSPTHLIKTRGQQVTLRCSSQSGHNTVSWYQQALGQGPQFIFQYYREEENGRGNFPPRFSGLQFPNYSSELNVNALELDDSALYLCASSPGLDNEQFFGPGTRLTVL.

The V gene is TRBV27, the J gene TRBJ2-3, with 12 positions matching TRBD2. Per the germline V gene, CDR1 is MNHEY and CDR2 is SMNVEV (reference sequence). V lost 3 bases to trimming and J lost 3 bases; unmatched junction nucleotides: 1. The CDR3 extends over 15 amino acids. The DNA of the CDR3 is TGTGCCAGCAGTTTGACTAGCGGGAGTACAGATACGCAGTATTTT. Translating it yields CASSLTSGSTDTQYF.